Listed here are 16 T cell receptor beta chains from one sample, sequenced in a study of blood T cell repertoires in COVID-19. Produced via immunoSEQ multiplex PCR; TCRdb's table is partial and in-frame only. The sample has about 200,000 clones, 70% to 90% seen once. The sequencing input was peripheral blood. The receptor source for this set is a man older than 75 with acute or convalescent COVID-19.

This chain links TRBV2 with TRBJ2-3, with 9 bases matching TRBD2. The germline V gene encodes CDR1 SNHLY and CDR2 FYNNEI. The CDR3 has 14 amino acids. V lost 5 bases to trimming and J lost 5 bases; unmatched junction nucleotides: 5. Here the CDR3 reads CASSSGGRVDTQYF. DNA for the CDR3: TGTGCCAGCAGTAGCGGCGGGAGGGTAGATACGCAGTATTTT. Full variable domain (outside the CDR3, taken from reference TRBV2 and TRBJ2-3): EPEVTQTPSHQVTQMGQEVILRCVPISNHLYFYWYRQILGQKVEFLVSFYNNEISEKSEIFDDQFSVERPDGSNFTLKIRSTKLEDSAMYFCASSSGGRVDTQYFGPGTRLTVL.

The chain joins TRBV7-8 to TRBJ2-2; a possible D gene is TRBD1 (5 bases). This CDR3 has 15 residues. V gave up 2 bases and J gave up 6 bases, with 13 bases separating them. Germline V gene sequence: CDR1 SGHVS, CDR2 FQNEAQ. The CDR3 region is CASSLLGRGSGELFF. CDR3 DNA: TGTGCCAGCAGCTTACTGGGGCGCGGTTCCGGGGAGCTGTTTTTT.

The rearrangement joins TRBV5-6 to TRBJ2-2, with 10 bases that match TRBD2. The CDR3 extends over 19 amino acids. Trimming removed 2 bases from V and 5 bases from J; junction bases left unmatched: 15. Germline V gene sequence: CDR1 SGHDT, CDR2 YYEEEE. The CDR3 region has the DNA TGTGCCAGCAGCTTCTCGGTGCTAGCGGGAGCTGGGACAACCGGGGAGCTGTTTTTT. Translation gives CASSFSVLAGAGTTGELFF.

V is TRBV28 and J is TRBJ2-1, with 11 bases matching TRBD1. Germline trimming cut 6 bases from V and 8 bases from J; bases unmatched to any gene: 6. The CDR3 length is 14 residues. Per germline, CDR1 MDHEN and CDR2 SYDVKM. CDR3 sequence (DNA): TGTGCCAGCAGGGGGTGGACAGGGGGCTATGAGCAGTTCTTC. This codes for CASRGWTGGYEQFF. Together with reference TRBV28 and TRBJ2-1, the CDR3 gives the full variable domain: DVKVTQSSRYLVKRTGEKVFLECVQDMDHENMFWYRQDPGLGLRLIYFSYDVKMKEKGDIPEGYSVSREKKERFSLILESASTNQTSMYLCASRGWTGGYEQFFGPGTRLTVL.

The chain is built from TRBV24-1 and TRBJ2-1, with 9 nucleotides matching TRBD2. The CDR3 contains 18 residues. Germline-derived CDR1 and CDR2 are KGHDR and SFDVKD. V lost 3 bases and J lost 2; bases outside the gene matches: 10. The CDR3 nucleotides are TGTGCCACCAGTGATCGCAGGGCTAGCGGGAAGGCCTACAATGAGCAGTTCTTC. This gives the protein CATSDRRASGKAYNEQFF.

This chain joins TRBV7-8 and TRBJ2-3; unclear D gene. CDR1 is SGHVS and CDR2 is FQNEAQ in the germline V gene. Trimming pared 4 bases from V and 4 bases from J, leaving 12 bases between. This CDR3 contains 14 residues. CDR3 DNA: TGTGCCAGCAGCTCGATAGTTTGGTCAGATACGCAGTATTTT. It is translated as CASSSIVWSDTQYF.

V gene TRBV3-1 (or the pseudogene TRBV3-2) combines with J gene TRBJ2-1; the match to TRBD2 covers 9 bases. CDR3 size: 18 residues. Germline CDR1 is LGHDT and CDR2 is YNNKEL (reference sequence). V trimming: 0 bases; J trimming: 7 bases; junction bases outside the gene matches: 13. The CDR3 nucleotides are TGTGCCAGCAGCCAAGATAAGGCTAGCGGGACCCTATTGAATGAGCAGTTCTTC. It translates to CASSQDKASGTLLNEQFF.

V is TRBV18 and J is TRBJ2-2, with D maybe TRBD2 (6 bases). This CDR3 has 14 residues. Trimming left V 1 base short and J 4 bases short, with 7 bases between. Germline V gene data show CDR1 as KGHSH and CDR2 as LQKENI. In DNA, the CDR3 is TGTGCCAGCTCACCACAGGGAGGCACCGGGGAGCTGTTTTTT. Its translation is CASSPQGGTGELFF. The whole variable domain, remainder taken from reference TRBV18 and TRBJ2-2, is NAGVMQNPRHLVRRRGQEARLRCSPMKGHSHVYWYRQLPEEGLKFMVYLQKENIIDESGMPKERFSAEFPKEGPSILRIQQVVRGDSAAYFCASSPQGGTGELFFGEGSRLTVL.

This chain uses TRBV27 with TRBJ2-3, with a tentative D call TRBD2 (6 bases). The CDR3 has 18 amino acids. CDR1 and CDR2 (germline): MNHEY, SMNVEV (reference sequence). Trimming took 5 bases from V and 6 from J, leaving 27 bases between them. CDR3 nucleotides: TGTGCCAGCAGTAACTCGGTTTGGCAGGGAGGAAGGGCGGATACGCAGTATTTT. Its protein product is CASSNSVWQGGRADTQYF.

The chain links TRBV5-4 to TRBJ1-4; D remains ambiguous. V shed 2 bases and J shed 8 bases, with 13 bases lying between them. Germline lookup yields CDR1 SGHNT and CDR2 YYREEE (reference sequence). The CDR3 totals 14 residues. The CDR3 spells CASSFRGRGEKLFF. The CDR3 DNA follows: TGTGCCAGCAGCTTTCGGGGTAGAGGGGAAAAACTGTTTTTT.

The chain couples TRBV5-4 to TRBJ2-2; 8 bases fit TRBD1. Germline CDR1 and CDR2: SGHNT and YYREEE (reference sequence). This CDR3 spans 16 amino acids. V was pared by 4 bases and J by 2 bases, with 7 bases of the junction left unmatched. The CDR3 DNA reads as TGTGCCAGCAGCCCGCTGGACAGGGCCAACACCGGGGAGCTGTTTTTT. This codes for CASSPLDRANTGELFF.

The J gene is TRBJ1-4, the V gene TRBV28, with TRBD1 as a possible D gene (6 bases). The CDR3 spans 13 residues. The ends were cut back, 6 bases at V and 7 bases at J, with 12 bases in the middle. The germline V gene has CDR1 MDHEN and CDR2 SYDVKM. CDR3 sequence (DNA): TGTGCCAGCAGCCGGGCAGGGGTTGAAAAACTGTTTTTT. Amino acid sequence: CASSRAGVEKLFF.

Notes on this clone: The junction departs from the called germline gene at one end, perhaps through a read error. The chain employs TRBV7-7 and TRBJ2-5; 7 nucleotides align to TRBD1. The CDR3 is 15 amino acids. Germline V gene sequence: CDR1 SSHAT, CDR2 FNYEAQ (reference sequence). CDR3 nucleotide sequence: TGTGCTAGCAGCTTAGGGACAGTGGAGGTAGAGACCCAGTACTTC. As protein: CASSLGTVEVETQYF.

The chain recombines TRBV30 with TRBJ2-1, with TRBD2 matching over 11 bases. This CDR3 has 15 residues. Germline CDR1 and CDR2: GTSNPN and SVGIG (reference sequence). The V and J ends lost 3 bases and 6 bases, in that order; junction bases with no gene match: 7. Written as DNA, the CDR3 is TGTGCCTGGAGCTTAGCGGGAGGGTGGTCCAATGAGCAGTTCTTC. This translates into CAWSLAGGWSNEQFF.

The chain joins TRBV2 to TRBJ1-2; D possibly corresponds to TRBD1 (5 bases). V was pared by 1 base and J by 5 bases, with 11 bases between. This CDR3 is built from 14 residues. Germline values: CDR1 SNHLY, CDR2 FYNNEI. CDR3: CASSEEGTGYGYTF. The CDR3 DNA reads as TGTGCCAGCAGTGAAGAGGGGACTGGATATGGCTACACCTTC.

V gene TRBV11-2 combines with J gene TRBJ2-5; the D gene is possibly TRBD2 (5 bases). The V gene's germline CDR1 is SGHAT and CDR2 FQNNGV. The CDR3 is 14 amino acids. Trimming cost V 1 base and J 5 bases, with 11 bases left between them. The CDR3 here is CASSLGETSETQYF. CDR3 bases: TGTGCCAGCAGCTTAGGGGAGACAAGTGAGACCCAGTACTTC.